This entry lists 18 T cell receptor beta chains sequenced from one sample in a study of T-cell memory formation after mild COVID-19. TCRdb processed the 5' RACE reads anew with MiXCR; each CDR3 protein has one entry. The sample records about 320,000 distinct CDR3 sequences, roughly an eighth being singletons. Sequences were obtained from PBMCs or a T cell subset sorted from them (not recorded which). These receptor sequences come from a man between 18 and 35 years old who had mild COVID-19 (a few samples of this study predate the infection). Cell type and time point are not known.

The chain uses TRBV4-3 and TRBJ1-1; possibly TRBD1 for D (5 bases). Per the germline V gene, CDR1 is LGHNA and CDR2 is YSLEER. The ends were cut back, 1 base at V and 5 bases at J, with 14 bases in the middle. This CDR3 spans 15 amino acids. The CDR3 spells CASSQVGTGVTEAFF. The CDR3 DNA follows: TGCGCCAGCAGCCAAGTCGGGACTGGAGTAACTGAAGCTTTCTTT.

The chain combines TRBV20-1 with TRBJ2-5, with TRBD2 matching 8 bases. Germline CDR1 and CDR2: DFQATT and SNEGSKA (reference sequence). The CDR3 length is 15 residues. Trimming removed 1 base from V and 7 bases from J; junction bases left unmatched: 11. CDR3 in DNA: TGCAGTGCTAGAGGTGGGGCGGGGGGTCCGTGGACCCAGTACTTC. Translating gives CSARGGAGGPWTQYF.

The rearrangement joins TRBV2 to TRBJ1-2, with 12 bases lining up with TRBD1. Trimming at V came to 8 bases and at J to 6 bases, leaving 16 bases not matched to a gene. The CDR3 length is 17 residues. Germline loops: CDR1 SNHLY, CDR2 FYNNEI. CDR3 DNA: TGTGCCAGCTATACCTTTCCGGGACAGGGGGCTGTGGATGGCTACACCTTC. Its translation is CASYTFPGQGAVDGYTF.

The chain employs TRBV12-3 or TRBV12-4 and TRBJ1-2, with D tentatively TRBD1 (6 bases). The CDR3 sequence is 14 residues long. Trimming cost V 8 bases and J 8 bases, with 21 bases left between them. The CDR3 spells CASAWGPGEEGYTF. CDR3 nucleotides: TGTGCCAGCGCATGGGGGCCAGGGGAGGAAGGCTACACCTTC.

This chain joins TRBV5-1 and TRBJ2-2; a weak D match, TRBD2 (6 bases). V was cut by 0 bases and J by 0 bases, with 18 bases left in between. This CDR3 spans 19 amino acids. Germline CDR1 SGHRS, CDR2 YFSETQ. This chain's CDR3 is CASSLGTFSGSTNTGELFF. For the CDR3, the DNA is TGCGCCAGCAGCTTGGGAACCTTCAGCGGGTCAACGAACACCGGGGAGCTGTTTTTT.

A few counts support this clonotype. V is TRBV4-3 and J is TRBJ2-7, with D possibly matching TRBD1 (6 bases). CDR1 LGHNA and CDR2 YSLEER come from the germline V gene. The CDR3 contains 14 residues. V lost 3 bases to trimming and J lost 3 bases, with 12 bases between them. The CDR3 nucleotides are TGCGCCAGCAGCCAGGGGACATACGACTACGAGCAGTACTTC. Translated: CASSQGTYDYEQYF.

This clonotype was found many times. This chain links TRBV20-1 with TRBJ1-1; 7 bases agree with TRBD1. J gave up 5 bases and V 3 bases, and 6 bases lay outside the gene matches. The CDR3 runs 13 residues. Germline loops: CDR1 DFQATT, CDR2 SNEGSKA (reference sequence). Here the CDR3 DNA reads TGCAGTGCTAGCCAGGGACAGCCGACTGAAGCTTTCTTT. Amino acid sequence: CSASQGQPTEAFF.

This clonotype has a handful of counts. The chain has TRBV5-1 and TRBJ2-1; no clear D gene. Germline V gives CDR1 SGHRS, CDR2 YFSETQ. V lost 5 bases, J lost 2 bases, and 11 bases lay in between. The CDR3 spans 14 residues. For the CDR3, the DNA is TGCGCCAGCAGGGTAACTACCACCTACAATGAGCAGTTCTTC. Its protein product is CASRVTTTYNEQFF.

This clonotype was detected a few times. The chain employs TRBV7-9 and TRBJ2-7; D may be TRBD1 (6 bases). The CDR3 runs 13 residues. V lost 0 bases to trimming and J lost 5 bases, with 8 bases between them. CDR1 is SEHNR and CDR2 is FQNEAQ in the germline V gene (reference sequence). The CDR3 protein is CASSLASGDEQYF. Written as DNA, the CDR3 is TGTGCCAGCAGCTTAGCGTCAGGGGACGAGCAGTACTTC. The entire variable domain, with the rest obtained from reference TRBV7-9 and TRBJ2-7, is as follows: DTGVSQNPRHKITKRGQNVTFRCDPISEHNRLYWYRQTLGQGPEFLTYFQNEAQLEKSRLLSDRFSAERPKGSFSTLEIQRTEQGDSAMYLCASSLASGDEQYFGPGTRLTVT.

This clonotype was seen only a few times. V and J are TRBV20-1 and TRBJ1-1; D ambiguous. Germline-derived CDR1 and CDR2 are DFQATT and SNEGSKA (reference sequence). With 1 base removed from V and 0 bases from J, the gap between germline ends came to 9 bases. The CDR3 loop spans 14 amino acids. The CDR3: CSARVYNLNTEAFF. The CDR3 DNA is TGCAGTGCTAGAGTCTATAACTTGAACACTGAAGCTTTCTTT.

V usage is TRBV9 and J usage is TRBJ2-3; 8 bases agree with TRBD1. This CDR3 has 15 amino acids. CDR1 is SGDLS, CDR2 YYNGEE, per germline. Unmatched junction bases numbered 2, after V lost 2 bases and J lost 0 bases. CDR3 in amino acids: CASSVDRGSTDTQYF. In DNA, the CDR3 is TGTGCCAGCAGCGTCGACAGGGGTAGCACAGATACGCAGTATTTT.

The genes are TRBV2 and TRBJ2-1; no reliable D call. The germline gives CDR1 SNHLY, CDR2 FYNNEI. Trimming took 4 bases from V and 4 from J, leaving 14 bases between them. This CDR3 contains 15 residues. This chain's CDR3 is CASSGRQATYNEQFF. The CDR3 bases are TGTGCCAGCAGTGGTCGCCAGGCAACTTACAATGAGCAGTTCTTC.

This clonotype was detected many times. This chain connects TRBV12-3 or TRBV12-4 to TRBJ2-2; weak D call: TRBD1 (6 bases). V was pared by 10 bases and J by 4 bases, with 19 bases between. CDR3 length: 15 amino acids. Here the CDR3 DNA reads TGTGCCACACAACTGAGGACAGCGAGCACCGGGGAGCTGTTTTTT. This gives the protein CATQLRTASTGELFF.

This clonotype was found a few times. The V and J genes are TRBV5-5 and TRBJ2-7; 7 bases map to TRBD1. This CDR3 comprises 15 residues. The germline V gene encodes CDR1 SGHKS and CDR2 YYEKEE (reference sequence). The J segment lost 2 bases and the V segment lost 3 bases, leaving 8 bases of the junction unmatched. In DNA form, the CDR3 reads TGTGCCAGCAGCTACGAACCCGGGACAGCCTACGAGCAGTACTTC. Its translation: CASSYEPGTAYEQYF.

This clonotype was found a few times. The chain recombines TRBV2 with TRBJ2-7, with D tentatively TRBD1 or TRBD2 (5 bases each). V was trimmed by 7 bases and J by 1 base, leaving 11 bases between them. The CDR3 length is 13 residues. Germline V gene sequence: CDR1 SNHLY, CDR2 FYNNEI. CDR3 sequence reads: CASIRDGSYEQYV. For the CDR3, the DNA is TGTGCCAGCATTCGGGACGGTTCCTACGAGCAGTACGTC.

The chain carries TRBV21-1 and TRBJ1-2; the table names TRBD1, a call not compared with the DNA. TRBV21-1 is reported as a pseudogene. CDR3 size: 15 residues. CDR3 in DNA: TGTGCCAGCAGATACAGACAGGGGGACCTCTATGGCTACACCTTC. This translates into CASRYRQGDLYGYTF.

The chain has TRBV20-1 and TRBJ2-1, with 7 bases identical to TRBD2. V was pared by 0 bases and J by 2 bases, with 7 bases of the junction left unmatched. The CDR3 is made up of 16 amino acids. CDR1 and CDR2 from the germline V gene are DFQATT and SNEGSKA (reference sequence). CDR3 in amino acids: CSARDLRLAAYNEQFF. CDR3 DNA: TGCAGTGCTAGAGATCTCCGTCTAGCGGCCTACAATGAGCAGTTCTTC.

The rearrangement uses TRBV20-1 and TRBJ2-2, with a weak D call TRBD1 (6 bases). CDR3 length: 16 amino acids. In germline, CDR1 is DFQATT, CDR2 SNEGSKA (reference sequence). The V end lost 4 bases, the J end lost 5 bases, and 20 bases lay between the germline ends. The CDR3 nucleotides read TGCAGTGCTAACCGCCCCCAACAGGGCCCGACCGGGGAGCTGTTTTTT. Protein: CSANRPQQGPTGELFF.